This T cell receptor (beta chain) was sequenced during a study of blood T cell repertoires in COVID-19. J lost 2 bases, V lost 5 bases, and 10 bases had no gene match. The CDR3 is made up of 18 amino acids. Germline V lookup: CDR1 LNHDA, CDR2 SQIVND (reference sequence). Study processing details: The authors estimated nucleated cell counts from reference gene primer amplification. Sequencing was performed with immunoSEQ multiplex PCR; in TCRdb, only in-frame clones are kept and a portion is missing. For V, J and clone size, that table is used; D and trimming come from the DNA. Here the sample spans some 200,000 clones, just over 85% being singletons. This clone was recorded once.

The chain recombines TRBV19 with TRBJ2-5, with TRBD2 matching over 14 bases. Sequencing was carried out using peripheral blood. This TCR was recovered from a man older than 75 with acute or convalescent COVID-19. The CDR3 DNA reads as TGTGCCAGTAGTGCCGGGACTAGCGGGAGTCGTAGACAAGAGACCCAGTACTTC. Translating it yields CASSAGTSGSRRQETQYF.